These 12 T cell receptor beta chains share one sample of origin, sequenced in a study of cytomegalovirus exposure and HLA in healthy donors. The PCR made use of 60 Vbeta and 13 Jbeta primers. Generated by immunoSEQ multiplex PCR, the TCRdb table keeps only in-frame clones and is missing some. The data show roughly 120,000 clones, 86% seen once. Sequenced input: PBMCs. The receptors here all came from a man in his forties or fifties in good health and CMV-seronegative.

Only one count was recorded for this clone. Other DNA sequences of this sample code for an identical CDR3. The CDR3 coding sequence is TGTGCCAGCAGCTTGGCCGGGGGTAATGAGCAGTTCTTC. Its protein is CASSLAGGNEQFF. The chain uses TRBV5-4 and TRBJ2-1, with D possibly TRBD2 on 6 matching bases. From germline, CDR1 is SGHNT and CDR2 YYREEE (reference sequence). Trimming took 0 bases from V and 7 from J, leaving 8 bases between them. The CDR3 loop spans 13 amino acids.

This clone was picked up a small number of times. The V and J genes are TRBV6-5 and TRBJ2-5; no definite D call. The CDR3 sequence is 13 residues long. Per germline, CDR1 MNHEY and CDR2 SVGAGI. V dropped 8 bases and J dropped 4 bases, with 14 bases sitting between them. The CDR3 protein is CASRYTLRETQYF. In DNA, the CDR3 is TGTGCCAGCCGGTATACGCTTAGAGAGACCCAGTACTTC.

The chain combines TRBV14 with TRBJ1-3; perhaps TRBD1 as D (5 bases). CDR3 length: 15 amino acids. With 2 bases removed from V and 2 bases from J, the gap between germline ends came to 10 bases. From germline, CDR1 is SGHDN and CDR2 FVKESK. Written as DNA, the CDR3 is TGTGCCAGCAGCCAACCCAGGGTGGCTGGAAACACCATATATTTT. Its translation is CASSQPRVAGNTIYF.

This chain joins TRBV9 and TRBJ1-6; 7 nucleotides align to TRBD1. V lost 6 bases and J lost 7; bases outside the gene matches: 4. Germline CDR1 reads SGDLS; CDR2 reads YYNGEE. The CDR3 is 13 residues long. CDR3 sequence reads: CASTMTGNSPLHF. DNA for the CDR3: TGTGCCAGCACCATGACAGGGAATTCACCCCTCCACTTT.

In DNA form, the CDR3 reads TGTGCCAGCACCGCCCCCACCGGGGGGGTCCTTATCGTTTTCTTT. Translated, it gives CASTAPTGGVLIVFF. The chain joins TRBV28 to TRBJ1-1; maybe TRBD1 (5 bases). This CDR3 is 15 amino acids long. Germline V gene lookup returns CDR1 MDHEN and CDR2 SYDVKM. Trimming pared 7 bases from V and 13 bases from J, leaving 28 bases between.

This clone was observed a handful of times. The chain employs TRBV4-1 and TRBJ2-1; 9 bases agree with TRBD2. Germline V lookup: CDR1 MGHRA, CDR2 YSYEKL. The junction had 9 bases not matched to a gene; V was cut back by 6 bases and J by 0 bases. The CDR3 contains 17 residues. CDR3 region: CASRDSGGIRSYNEQFF. The CDR3 DNA is TGCGCCAGCAGGGATAGCGGGGGAATACGCTCCTACAATGAGCAGTTCTTC.

The chain links TRBV7-7 to TRBJ2-2, with a possible D match to TRBD2 (7 bases). CDR1 and CDR2 (germline): SSHAT, FNYEAQ (reference sequence). The CDR3 has 16 amino acids. Trimming took off 0 bases at V and 6 bases at J, with 14 bases between the two ends. CDR3 coding DNA: TGTGCCAGCAGCTTAGCGGGGGGGGCGCAATCCGGGGAGCTGTTTTTT. It yields the protein CASSLAGGAQSGELFF. The whole variable domain, filled in from reference TRBV7-7 and TRBJ2-2, reads GAGVSQSPRYKVTKRGQDVTLRCDPISSHATLYWYQQALGQGPEFLTYFNYEAQPDKSGLPSDRFSAERPEGSISTLTIQRTEQRDSAMYRCASSLAGGAQSGELFFGEGSRLTVL.

The chain couples TRBV28 to TRBJ1-1, with D unresolved. CDR1 MDHEN and CDR2 SYDVKM come from the germline V gene. The CDR3 consists of 13 residues. The CDR3 DNA sequence: TGTGTAAGCCTCGGACTGATGAACACTGAAGCTTTCTTT. It translates to CVSLGLMNTEAFF.

This chain links TRBV6-5 with TRBJ1-1; 9 bases map to TRBD1. The CDR3 has 13 amino acids. Losses at the gene ends were 6 bases for V and 7 bases for J; bases not matched to a gene: 6. Germline CDR1 MNHEY, CDR2 SVGAGI. The chain's CDR3 is CASRPGQGGEAFF. In nucleotides, the CDR3 is TGTGCCAGCAGGCCGGGACAGGGTGGTGAAGCTTTCTTT.

This rearrangement joins TRBV19 to TRBJ2-7, with 9 bases fitting TRBD1. The junction had 8 bases not matched to a gene; V was cut back by 2 bases and J by 0 bases. The CDR3 runs 17 residues. Germline V lookup: CDR1 LNHDA, CDR2 SQIVND (reference sequence). DNA of the CDR3: TGTGCCAGTAGTATATTCCTACAGGGGGCGAGCTCCTACGAGCAGTACTTC. It yields the protein CASSIFLQGASSYEQYF.

The rearrangement joins TRBV2 to TRBJ2-7; TRBD1 matches 9 bases. The CDR3 has 16 residues. Germline loops: CDR1 SNHLY, CDR2 FYNNEI. V lost 7 bases, J lost 4 bases, and 14 bases stayed unmatched. The CDR3 nucleotides read TGTGCCAGCAAAAGCAGAGGGACAGGGAACGTTTACGAGCAGTACTTC. Translation: CASKSRGTGNVYEQYF.

V usage is TRBV5-4 and J usage is TRBJ1-1, with TRBD1 matching 9 bases. Trimming cost V 2 bases and J 5 bases; bases outside gene matches: 7. This CDR3 comprises 15 residues. Germline CDR1 reads SGHNT; CDR2 reads YYREEE (reference sequence). This CDR3 is CASSFPGQGRTEAFF. The CDR3 bases are TGTGCCAGCAGCTTTCCGGGACAGGGCAGAACTGAAGCTTTCTTT.